This T cell receptor beta chain emerged from a study of graft-versus-host responses after intestinal transplantation. Graft-derived tissue was subjected to processing to liberate intraepithelial and lamina propria lymphocytes. Profiled with immunoSEQ multiplex PCR; TCRdb holds only in-frame clones, not every one. There are about 29,000 clones in the sample; about three quarters occur only once, and approximately 3% lies in the top ten. Losses at the gene ends were 0 bases for V and 4 bases for J; bases not matched to a gene: 7. CDR1 is GTSNPN, CDR2 SVGIG, per germline (reference sequence). This CDR3 is built from 16 residues.

This receptor was identified in a human patient who received an intestinal transplant, so some T cells may come from the graft donor. This specimen was ileum tissue, taken 98 days after intestinal transplantation. The V gene is TRBV30, the J gene TRBJ2-7; 12 nucleotides align to TRBD2. The DNA for the CDR3 is TGTGCCTGGAGTGTACGACTAGCGGGGGCTGAATACGAGCAGTACTTC. It specifies CAWSVRLAGAEYEQYF.